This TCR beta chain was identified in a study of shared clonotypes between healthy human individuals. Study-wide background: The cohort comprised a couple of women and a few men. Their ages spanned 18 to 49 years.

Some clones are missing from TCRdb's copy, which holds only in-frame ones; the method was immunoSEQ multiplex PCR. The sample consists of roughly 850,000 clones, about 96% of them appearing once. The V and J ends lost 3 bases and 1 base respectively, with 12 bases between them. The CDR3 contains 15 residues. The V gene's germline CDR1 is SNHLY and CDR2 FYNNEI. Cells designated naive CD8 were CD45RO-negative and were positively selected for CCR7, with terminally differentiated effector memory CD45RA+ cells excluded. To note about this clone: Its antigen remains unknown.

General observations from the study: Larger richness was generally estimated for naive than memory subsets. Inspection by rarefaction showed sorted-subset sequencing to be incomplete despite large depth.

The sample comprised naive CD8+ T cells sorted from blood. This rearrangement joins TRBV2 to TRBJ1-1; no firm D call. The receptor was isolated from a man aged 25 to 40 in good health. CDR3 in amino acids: CASSEGFTRNTEAFF. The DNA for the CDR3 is TGTGCCAGCAGTGAGGGATTTACACGGAACACTGAAGCTTTCTTT.